The source of this T cell receptor (beta chain) is a study of blood T cell repertoires in COVID-19. Study-wide context: Spain, Italy and the United States supplied samples that represented acute and convalescent COVID-19.

In the source study's methods: Estimation of nucleated cell counts was performed using reference gene primer amplification. Produced via immunoSEQ multiplex PCR; TCRdb's table is partial and in-frame only. V, J and clone size are taken as reported in that table, and D and trimming were inferred from the DNA itself. The table shows 300,000 or so clones, with just over 85% occurring only once. Cohort 3 recovery required two negative PCRs, clearance, or symptom resolution. Deletions cut 6 bases from V and 7 bases from J, with 10 bases between. The CDR3 has 12 residues. The sequenced material came from PBMCs or T cells enriched from blood (not recorded which). The TCR originated in a woman between 18 and 29 years old who had recovered from COVID-19. V gene TRBV12-3 or TRBV12-4 combines with J gene TRBJ2-1, with D possibly TRBD2 on 7 matching bases. Here the CDR3 DNA reads TGTGCCAGCAGAGGGGGGGGGAATGAGCAGTTCTTC. This translates into CASRGGGNEQFF.